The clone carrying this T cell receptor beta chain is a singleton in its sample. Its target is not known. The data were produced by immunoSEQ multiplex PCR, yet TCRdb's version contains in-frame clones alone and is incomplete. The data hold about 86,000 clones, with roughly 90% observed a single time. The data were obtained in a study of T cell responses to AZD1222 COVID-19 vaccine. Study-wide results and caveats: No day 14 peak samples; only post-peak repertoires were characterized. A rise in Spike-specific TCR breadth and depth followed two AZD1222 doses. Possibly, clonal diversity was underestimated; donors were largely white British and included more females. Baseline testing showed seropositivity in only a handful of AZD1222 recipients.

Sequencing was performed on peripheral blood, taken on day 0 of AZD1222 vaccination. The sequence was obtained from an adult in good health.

This CDR3 reads CASSRLNEQFF. Written as DNA, the CDR3 is TGTGCCAGCAGCCGTCTCAATGAGCAGTTCTTC. The rearrangement joins TRBV3-1 (or the pseudogene TRBV3-2) to TRBJ2-1; D remains unclear. CDR1 LGHDT and CDR2 YNNKEL come from the germline V gene (reference sequence). CDR3 length: 11 residues. Trimming took 4 bases from V and 6 from J, leaving 4 bases between them.